The rows below give T cell receptor beta chains drawn from one sample of a study of blood T cell repertoires in COVID-19. This table comes from immunoSEQ multiplex PCR, and its TCRdb copy is limited to in-frame clones, with some not included. The top ten hold over 0.85% of the sample, which has approximately 150,000 clones, over 80% seen once. Sequencing was carried out using peripheral blood. These receptors came from a woman aged 50 to 65 with acute or convalescent COVID-19. Each CDR3 is given without its conserved first and last residue. A D gene is named only where the DNA matches it firmly.

TRBD2,TRBJ2-1,TRBV6-6,ASSYGGGSSYNEQF
TRBD1,TRBJ2-5,TRBV4-1,ASSQMGDRAQETQY
TRBD2,TRBJ2-1,TRBV11-2,ASSFRAPKREWYNEQF
TRBD1,TRBJ2-7,TRBV7-7,ASSQSHRQGEQY
.,TRBJ2-7,TRBV18,ASSLLQGIDEQY
TRBD1,TRBJ2-7,TRBV13,ASSPRGTGFVGEQY
TRBD1,TRBJ1-3,TRBV9,ASSWGQGRVSGNTIY
.,TRBJ1-2,TRBV30,AWSERGDTYGYT
TRBD2,TRBJ2-5,TRBV27,ASSPGGFQETQY
.,TRBJ1-1,TRBV30,AWNPGLDYEAF
.,TRBJ2-6,TRBV30,AWSVGRGPSGANVLT
TRBD1,TRBJ2-3,TRBV19,ASSIGLDRVEDTQY
.,TRBJ2-2,TRBV5-1,ASSADLVNTGELF
TRBD2,TRBJ2-3,TRBV24-1,ATSDPGLAGGYTRTQY
.,TRBJ2-2,TRBV24-1,ATSGPIRGRNTGELF
TRBD1,TRBJ2-2,TRBV12-3/TRBV12-4,ASGQGFWELF
.,TRBJ1-2,TRBV5-1,ASSLAETHGYT
.,TRBJ1-2,TRBV4-2,ASSQVKRSHYYGYT
.,TRBJ1-2,TRBV6-1,ASSEGLVGGRVSGYT
.,TRBJ2-1,TRBV7-7,ASSFELTAYNEQF
TRBD2,TRBJ2-3,TRBV6-5,ASSGGATDTQY
.,TRBJ2-1,TRBV7-3,ASSPFKRGYNEQF
TRBD1,TRBJ2-2,TRBV7-3,ASSSQGARNTGELF
TRBD1,TRBJ1-3,TRBV5-4,ASSLDRPGNTIY
TRBD2,TRBJ2-7,TRBV3-1/TRBV3-2,ASSPGTSRYEQY
TRBD2,TRBJ2-7,TRBV29-1,SVVTSGNYEQY
TRBD1,TRBJ1-4,TRBV5-1,ASSGGTGNEKLF
TRBD2,TRBJ2-2,TRBV27,ASSSPGLAVPNRYKNTGELF
.,TRBJ1-1,TRBV6-5,ASRSYRFAEAF
TRBD1,TRBJ1-2,TRBV25-1,ASSALPGQKHGYT
.,TRBJ2-3,TRBV21-1,ASSKGTSGDSTDTQY
TRBD2,TRBJ2-1,TRBV9,ASSVGAGGVYNEQF
.,TRBJ1-6,TRBV3-1/TRBV3-2,ASTKTRGGNSPLH
TRBD2,TRBJ2-1,TRBV5-1,ASSSTSGGFYNEQF
TRBD1,TRBJ2-2,TRBV6-4,ASRRGQGTGELF